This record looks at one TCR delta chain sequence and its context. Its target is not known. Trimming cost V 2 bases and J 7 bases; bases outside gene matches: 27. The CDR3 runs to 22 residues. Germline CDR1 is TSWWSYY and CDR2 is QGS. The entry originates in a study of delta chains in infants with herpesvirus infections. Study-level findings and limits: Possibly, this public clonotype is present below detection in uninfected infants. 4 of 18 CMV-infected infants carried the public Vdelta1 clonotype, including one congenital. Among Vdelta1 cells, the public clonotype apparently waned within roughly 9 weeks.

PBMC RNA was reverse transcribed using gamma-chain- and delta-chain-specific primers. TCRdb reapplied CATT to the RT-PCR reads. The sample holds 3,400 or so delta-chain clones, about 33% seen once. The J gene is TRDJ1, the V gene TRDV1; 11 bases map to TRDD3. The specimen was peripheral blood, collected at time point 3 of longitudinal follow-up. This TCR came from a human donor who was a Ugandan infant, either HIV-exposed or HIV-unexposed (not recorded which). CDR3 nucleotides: TGTGCTCTTGGGGAAGTAATGTCCTACGAGGTGAGGCCTGGGGGATACATTGGTAAACTCATCTTT. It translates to CALGEVMSYEVRPGGYIGKLIF.